These 4 T cell receptor beta chains share one sample of origin, sequenced in a study of T cell repertoires in cytomegalovirus infection. MiXCR, run by TCRdb on the reads, gives a single entry per CDR3 protein. This table has 270,000 or so distinct CDR3 sequences, over 15% appearing once. Sequenced input: CD8+ T cells from PBMCs. The receptors originated from a human donor in good health (CMV status not recorded). Some clones in this sample may be carry-over from other donors' samples.

The J gene is TRBJ2-5, the V gene TRBV6-6; D uncertain. CDR1 MNHNY and CDR2 SVGAGI come from the germline V gene (reference sequence). This CDR3 is built from 14 residues. Trimming took 2 bases from V and 5 from J, leaving 12 bases between them. Written as DNA, the CDR3 is TGTGCCAGCAGTTACCTGGCGCTCCAGGAGACCCAGTACTTC. This sequence encodes CASSYLALQETQYF.

This clonotype appeared a few times. The chain employs TRBV25-1 and TRBJ1-2; maybe TRBD1 (5 bases). The germline CDR1 and CDR2 sequences are MGHDK and SYGVNS. V gave up 0 bases and J gave up 4 bases, with 15 bases separating them. The CDR3 has 16 residues. The chain's CDR3 is CASSEYFRDGIYGYTF. The CDR3 coding sequence is TGTGCCAGCAGTGAATATTTCAGGGATGGTATCTATGGCTACACCTTC.

This chain connects TRBV20-1 to TRBJ1-1, with no clear D. Germline CDR1 DFQATT, CDR2 SNEGSKA (reference sequence). The CDR3 loop spans 14 amino acids. Trimming took 0 bases from V and 3 from J, leaving 11 bases between them. CDR3 residues: CSARDQPRDTEAFF. The CDR3 bases are TGCAGTGCTAGAGATCAACCCCGGGACACTGAAGCTTTCTTT.

Ten or more counts support this clonotype. The gene calls are TRBV20-1 and TRBJ2-1; the D gene is possibly TRBD2 (6 bases). Per germline, CDR1 DFQATT and CDR2 SNEGSKA (reference sequence). The CDR3 has 14 amino acids. Deletions cut 3 bases from V and 4 bases from J, with 13 bases between. The CDR3 protein is CSASSRGDYNEQFF. The CDR3 coding sequence is TGCAGTGCTAGTTCTCGCGGGGATTACAATGAGCAGTTCTTC.